The present TCR beta chain was sequenced within a study of a mutant IDH1 vaccine in newly diagnosed glioma (dated by TCRdb to 2020 to 2023). Background on the whole study: Patients received eight vaccinations in weeks 1, 3, 5, 7, 11, 15, 19 and 23, corresponding to visits V03 through V10. Vaccination began 4-6 weeks after radiotherapy alone, or alongside temozolomide cycles in the chemotherapy-containing groups. Of the roughly 32 treated patients, 62.5% were male and approximately 38% were female, and a mean age of around 40 years was recorded. Before enrollment, patients had received standard therapy of radiotherapy alone, temozolomide alone, or radiochemotherapy with temozolomide; most received the combination. Peripheral blood samples were drawn at six visits, namely V03 (baseline), V05, V07, V10, V12 and V13. For exploratory analyses, longitudinal TCRB deep sequencing was carried out in around 24 treated patients wherever samples were available. The paper as a whole reports these results and caveats: According to the authors, sample limitations meant that analyses of patient blood samples could not be reproduced. Availability determined which PBMC samples were chosen for TCRB deep sequencing. Across multiple MHC alleles, vaccine-induced immune responses were seen in more than 80% of patients. Pseudoprogression seemed to be unrelated to changes in the top peripheral T cell clonotypes found by TCRB sequencing.

As to this clone: What antigen it recognizes has not been identified. No base quality information exists; no much larger clone differs at one position.

The intended sense of this specimen's time point label: week 5, during vaccination. Every vaccine dose consisted of 300 ug of a 20-mer mutant IDH1 peptide in Montanide, administered subcutaneously together with topical imiquimod. All donors had newly diagnosed IDH1-mutant astrocytomas of WHO grade 3 or 4 that showed loss of nuclear ATRX. The samples were drawn from NOA16, a multicentre, single-arm, open-label phase I trial in Germany that tested a mutant IDH1 peptide vaccine in humans for the first time. Genomic DNA for TCRB sequencing was isolated from EDTA blood with the DNeasy Blood and Tissue Kit. CDR1 and CDR2 were assigned from the germline V gene as SGHRS and YFSETQ. From its cysteine to its phenylalanine, the CDR3 spans 17 amino acids. This entry keeps only the CDR3 DNA: 51 bases, framed from base 1. V loses 2 bases at its end and J loses 3 bases; junction bases beyond the gene matches: 13.

Library preparation employed the immunoSEQ multiplex PCR assay. Rearranged TCR beta chain sequences were amplified with the hsTCRB Kit following the manufacturer's protocol. Sequencing of TCRB libraries was carried out on an Illumina MiSeq. Concerning the study's data processing: Demultiplexing, trimming and gene mapping were performed with the kit vendor's proprietary platform. TCRdb holds this immuneACCESS table with in-frame rearrangements only. Some clones are missing; in checked studies, unresolved V genes explain under half, and the rest has no known cause. The DNA was the basis for D and trimming; V, J and clone size are from that table. The sample records 30,000 to 40,000 clones, roughly four fifths of which are singletons. The top ten constitute about 24% of the sample.

The receptor was derived from a man aged 30 to 45 with glioma. The chain is made from TRBV5-1 and TRBJ2-7; 8 nucleotides in the junction match TRBD2. Sequencing was performed on PBMCs, taken from a glioma patient whose treatment included an IDH1 peptide vaccine. The base sequence is TGCGCCAGCAGCTTAGACGCGCTAGCGGGTATAAACTACGAGCAGTACTTC. Its protein reads: CASSLDALAGINYEQYF.